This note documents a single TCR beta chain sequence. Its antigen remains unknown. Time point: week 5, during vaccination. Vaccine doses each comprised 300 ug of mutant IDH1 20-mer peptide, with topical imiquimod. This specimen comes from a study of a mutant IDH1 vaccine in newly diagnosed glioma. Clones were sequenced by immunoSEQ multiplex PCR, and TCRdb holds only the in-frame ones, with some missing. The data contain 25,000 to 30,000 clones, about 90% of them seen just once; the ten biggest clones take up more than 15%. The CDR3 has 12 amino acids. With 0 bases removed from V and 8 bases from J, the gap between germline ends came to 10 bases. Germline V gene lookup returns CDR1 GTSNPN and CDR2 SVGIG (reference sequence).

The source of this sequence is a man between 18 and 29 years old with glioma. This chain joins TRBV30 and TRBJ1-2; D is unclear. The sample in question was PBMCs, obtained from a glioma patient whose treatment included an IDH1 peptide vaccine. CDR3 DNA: TGTGCCTGGAGTGTCAGTTCGGGGGGCTACACCTTC. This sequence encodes CAWSVSSGGYTF.